Sequencing of this T cell receptor beta chain was carried out in a study of T cells in Graves' hyperthyroidism and ophthalmopathy. TCR beta CDR3 regions were amplified from RNA transcripts. Carried out on the TCR CDR3, a first-round RT-PCR used the HTBI primer set. TCRdb reprocessed the multiplex PCR reads with MiXCR, giving one entry per CDR3 protein. The sample includes more than 300,000 distinct CDR3 sequences, 18% seen only once; the top ten take around 40%. The clonotype comes from a man between 18 and 35 years old with Graves' ophthalmopathy. The sample comprised blood.

The CDR3 loop is CASSSAEDLANYGYTF. As DNA, the CDR3 is TGTGCCAGCAGTTCCGCCGAAGACTTAGCTAACTATGGCTACACCTTC. The chain uses TRBV6-5 and TRBJ1-2; D is uncertain. CDR3 length: 16 residues. Germline V gives CDR1 MNHEY, CDR2 SVGAGI. Trimming removed 4 bases at V and 0 bases at J, with 15 bases between.